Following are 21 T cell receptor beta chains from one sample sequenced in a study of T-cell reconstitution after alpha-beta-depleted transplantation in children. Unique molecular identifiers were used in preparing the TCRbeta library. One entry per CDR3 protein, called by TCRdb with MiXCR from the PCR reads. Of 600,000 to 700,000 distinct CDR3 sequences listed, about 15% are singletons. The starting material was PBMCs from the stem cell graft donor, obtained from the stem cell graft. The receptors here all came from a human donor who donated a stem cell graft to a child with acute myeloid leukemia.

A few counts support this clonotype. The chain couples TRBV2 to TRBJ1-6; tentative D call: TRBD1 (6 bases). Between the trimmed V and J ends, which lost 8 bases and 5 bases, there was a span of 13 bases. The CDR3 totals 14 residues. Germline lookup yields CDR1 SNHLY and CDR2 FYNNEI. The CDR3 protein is CASARTANNSPLHF. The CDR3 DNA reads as TGTGCCAGCGCCAGGACAGCAAATAATTCACCCCTCCACTTT.

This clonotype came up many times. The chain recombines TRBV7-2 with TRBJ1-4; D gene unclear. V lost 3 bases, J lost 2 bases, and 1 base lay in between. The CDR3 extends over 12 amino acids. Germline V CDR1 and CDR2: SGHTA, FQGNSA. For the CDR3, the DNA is TGTGCCAGCAGCTTGACTAATGAAAAACTGTTTTTT. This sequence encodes CASSLTNEKLFF.

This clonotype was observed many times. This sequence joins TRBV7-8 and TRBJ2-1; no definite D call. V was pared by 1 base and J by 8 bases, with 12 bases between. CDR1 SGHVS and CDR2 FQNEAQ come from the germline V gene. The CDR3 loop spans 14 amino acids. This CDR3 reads CASSLEWLMDEQFF. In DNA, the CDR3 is TGTGCCAGCAGCTTAGAATGGCTTATGGATGAGCAGTTCTTC.

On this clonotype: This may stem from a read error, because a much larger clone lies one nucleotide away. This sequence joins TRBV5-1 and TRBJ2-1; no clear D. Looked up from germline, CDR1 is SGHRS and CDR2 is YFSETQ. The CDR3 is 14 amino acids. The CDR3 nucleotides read TGCGCCAGGAGCTTCTCTGGCGGAGCCGATGAGCAGTTCTTC. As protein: CARSFSGGADEQFF.

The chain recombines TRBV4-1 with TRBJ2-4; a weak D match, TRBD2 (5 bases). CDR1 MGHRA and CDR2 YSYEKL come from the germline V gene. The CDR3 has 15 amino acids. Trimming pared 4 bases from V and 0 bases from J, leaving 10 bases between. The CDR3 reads CASSLIGVAKNIQYF. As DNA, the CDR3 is TGCGCCAGCAGCCTCATCGGGGTAGCCAAAAACATTCAGTACTTC.

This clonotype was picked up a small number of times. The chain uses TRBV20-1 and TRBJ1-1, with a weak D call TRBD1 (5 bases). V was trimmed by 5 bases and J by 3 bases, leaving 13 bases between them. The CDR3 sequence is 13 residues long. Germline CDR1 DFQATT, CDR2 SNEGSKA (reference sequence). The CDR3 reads CSAFGGVHTEAFF. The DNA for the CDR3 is TGCAGTGCTTTTGGAGGGGTTCACACTGAAGCTTTCTTT.

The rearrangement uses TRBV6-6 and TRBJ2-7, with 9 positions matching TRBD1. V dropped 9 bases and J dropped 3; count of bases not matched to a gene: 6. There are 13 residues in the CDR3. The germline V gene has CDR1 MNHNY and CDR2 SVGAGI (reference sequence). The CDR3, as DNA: TGTGCCAGTACCGGGACAGGGATCTACGAGCAGTACTTC. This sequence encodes CASTGTGIYEQYF.

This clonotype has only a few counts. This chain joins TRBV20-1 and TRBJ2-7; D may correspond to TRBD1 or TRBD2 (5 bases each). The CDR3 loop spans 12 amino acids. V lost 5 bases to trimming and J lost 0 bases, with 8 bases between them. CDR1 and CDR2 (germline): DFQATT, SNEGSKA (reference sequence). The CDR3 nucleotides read TGCAGTGCTGCAGGGAGCTCCTACGAGCAGTACTTC. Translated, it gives CSAAGSSYEQYF.

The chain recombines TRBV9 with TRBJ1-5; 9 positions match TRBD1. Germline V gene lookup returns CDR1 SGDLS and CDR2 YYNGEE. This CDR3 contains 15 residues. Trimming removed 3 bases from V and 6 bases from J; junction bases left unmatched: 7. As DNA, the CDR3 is TGTGCCAGCAGCGATGGACAGGGGAGTCCTCAGCCCCAGCATTTT. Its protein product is CASSDGQGSPQPQHF.

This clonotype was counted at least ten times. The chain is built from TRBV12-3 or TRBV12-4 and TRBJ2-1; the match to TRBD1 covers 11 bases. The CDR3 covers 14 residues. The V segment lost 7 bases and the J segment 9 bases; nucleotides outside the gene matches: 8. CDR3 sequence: CASITDRGLGEQFF. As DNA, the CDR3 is TGTGCCAGCATCACGGACAGGGGGCTTGGTGAGCAGTTCTTC.

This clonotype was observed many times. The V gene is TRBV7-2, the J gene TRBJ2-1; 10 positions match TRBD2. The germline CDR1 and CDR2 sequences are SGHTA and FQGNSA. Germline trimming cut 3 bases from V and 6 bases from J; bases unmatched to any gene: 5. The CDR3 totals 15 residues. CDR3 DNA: TGTGCCAGCAGCTTGGTGCCTAGCGGGGGCAATGAGCAGTTCTTC. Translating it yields CASSLVPSGGNEQFF.

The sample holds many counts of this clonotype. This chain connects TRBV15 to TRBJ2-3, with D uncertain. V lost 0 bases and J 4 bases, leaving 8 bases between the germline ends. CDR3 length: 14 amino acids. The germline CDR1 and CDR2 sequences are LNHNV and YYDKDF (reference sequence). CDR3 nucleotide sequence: TGTGCCACCAGCAGAGATTCCTCTCCAGATACGCAGTATTTT. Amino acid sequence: CATSRDSSPDTQYF. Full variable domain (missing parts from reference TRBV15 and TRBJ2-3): DAMVIQNPRYQVTQFGKPVTLSCSQTLNHNVMYWYQQKSSQAPKLLFHYYDKDFNNEADTPDNFQSRRPNTSFCFLDIRSPGLGDTAMYLCATSRDSSPDTQYFGPGTRLTVL.

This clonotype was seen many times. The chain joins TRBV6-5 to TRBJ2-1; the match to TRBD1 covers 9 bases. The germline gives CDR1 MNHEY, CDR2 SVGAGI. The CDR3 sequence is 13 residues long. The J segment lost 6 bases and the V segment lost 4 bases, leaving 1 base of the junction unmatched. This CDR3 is CASSWGQGNEQFF. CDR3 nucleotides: TGTGCCAGCAGTTGGGGACAGGGCAATGAGCAGTTCTTC.

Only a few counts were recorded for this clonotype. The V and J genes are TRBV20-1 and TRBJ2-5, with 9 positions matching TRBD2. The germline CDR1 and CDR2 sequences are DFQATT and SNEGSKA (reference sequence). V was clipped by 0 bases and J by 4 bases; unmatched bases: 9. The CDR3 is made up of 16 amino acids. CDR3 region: CSAREPRLAVGETQYF. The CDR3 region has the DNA TGCAGTGCTAGAGAGCCCCGACTAGCGGTAGGAGAGACCCAGTACTTC.

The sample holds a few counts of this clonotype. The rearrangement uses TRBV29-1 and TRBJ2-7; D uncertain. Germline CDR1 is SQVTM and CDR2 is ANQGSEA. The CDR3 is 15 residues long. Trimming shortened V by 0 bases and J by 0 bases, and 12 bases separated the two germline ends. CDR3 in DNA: TGCAGCGTTGAAGACGCAACTGATCTCTCCTACGAGCAGTACTTC. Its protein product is CSVEDATDLSYEQYF.

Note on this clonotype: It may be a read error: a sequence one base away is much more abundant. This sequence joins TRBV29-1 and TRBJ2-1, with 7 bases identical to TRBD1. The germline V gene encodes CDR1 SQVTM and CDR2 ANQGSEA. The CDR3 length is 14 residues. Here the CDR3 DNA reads TGCAGCGTTGTGGGGCAGGGGGTCTCCAATAAGCAGTTCTTC. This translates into CSVVGQGVSNKQFF.

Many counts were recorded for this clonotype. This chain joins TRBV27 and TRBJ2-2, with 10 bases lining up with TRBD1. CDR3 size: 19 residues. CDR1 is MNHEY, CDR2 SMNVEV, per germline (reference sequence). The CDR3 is CATPMPSTGGKLMAGELFF. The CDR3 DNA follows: TGTGCAACCCCCATGCCATCGACAGGGGGCAAGCTAATGGCCGGGGAGCTGTTTTTT.

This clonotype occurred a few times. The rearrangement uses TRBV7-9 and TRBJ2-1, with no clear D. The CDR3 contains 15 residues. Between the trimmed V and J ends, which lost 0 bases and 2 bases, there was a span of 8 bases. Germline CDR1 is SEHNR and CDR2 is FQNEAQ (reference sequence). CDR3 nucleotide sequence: TGTGCCAGCAGCTTAGCCGAGAAACCCTACAATGAGCAGTTCTTC. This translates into CASSLAEKPYNEQFF. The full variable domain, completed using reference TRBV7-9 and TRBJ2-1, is DTGVSQNPRHKITKRGQNVTFRCDPISEHNRLYWYRQTLGQGPEFLTYFQNEAQLEKSRLLSDRFSAERPKGSFSTLEIQRTEQGDSAMYLCASSLAEKPYNEQFFGPGTRLTVL.

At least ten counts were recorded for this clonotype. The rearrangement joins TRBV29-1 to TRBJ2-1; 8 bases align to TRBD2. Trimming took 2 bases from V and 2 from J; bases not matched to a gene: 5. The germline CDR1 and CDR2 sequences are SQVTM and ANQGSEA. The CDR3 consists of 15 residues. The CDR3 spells CSVERSGGPYNEQFF. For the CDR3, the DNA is TGCAGCGTTGAACGCAGCGGGGGTCCCTACAATGAGCAGTTCTTC.

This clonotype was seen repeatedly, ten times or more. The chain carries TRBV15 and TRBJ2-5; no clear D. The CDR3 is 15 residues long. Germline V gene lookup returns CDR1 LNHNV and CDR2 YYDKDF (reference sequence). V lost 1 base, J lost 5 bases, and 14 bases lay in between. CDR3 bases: TGTGCCACCAGCAGAGGCAAAGGTCCACTGGAGACCCAGTACTTC. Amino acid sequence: CATSRGKGPLETQYF.

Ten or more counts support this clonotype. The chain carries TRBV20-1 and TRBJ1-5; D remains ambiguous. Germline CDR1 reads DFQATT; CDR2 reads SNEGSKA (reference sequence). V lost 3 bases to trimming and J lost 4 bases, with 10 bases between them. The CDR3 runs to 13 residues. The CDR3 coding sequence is TGCAGTGCTAGTTTGGCTCGAAATCAGCCCCAGCATTTT. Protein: CSASLARNQPQHF.